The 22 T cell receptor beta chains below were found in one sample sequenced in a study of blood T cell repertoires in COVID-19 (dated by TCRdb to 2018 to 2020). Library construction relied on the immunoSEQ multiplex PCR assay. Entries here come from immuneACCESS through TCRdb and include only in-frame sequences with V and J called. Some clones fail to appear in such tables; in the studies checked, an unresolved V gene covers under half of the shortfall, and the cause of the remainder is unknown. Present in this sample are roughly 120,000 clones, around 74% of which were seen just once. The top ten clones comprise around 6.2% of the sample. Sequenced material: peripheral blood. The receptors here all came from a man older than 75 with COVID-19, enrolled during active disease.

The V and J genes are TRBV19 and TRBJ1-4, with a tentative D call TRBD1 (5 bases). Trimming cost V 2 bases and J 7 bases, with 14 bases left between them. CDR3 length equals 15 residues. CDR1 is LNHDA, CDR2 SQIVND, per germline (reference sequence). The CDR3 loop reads CASSIRDGGGEKLFF. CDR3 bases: TGTGCCAGTAGTATAAGGGACGGGGGTGGTGAAAAACTGTTTTTT.

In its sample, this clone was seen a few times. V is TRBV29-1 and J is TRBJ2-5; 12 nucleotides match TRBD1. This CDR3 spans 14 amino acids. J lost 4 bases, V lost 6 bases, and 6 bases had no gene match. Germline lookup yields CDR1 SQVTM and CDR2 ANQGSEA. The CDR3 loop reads CSVTGQGAGETQYF. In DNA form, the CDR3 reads TGCAGCGTGACGGGACAGGGGGCGGGAGAGACCCAGTACTTC.

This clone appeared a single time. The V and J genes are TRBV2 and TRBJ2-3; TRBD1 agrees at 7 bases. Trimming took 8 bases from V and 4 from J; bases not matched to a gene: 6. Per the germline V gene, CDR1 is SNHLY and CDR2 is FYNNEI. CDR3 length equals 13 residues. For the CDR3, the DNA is TGTGCCAGCCGGGACAGTTTACCAGATACGCAGTATTTT. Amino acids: CASRDSLPDTQYF.

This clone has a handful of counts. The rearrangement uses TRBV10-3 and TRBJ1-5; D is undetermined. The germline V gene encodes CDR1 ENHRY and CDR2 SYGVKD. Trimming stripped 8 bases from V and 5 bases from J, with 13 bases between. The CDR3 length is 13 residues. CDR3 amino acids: CAIGEGAYQPQHF. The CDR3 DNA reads TGTGCCATCGGCGAGGGAGCGTATCAGCCCCAGCATTTT.

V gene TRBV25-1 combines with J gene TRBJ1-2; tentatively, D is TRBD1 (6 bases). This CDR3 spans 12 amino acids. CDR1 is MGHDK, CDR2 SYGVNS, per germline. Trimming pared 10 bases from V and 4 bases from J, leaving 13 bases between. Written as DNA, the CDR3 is TGTGCCACCTCGCTGGACAGCTATGGCTACACCTTC. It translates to CATSLDSYGYTF.

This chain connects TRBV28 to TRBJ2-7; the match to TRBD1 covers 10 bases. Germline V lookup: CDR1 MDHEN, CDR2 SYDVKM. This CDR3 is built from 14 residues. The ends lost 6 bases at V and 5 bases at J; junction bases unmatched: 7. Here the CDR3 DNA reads TGTGCCAGCAGACCGGGACAGGGGAGGGACGAGCAGTACTTC. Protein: CASRPGQGRDEQYF.

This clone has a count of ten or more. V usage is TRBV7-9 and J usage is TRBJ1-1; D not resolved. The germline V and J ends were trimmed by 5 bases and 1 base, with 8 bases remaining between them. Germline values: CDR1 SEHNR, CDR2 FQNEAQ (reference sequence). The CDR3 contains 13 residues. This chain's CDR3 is CASSPGGNTEAFF. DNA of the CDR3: TGTGCCAGCAGCCCGGGTGGGAACACTGAAGCTTTCTTT.

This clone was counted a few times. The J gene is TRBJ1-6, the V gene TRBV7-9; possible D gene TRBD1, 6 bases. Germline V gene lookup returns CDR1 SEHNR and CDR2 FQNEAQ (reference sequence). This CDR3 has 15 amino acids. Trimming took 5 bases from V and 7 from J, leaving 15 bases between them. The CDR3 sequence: CASSAQGTANSPLHF. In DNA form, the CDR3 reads TGTGCCAGCAGCGCTCAGGGGACGGCGAATTCACCCCTCCACTTT.

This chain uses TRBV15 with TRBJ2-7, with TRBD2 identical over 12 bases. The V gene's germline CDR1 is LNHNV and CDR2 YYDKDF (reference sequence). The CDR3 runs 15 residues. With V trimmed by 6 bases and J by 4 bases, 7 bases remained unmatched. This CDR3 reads CATSNLAGGRYEQYF. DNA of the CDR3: TGTGCCACCAGTAATCTAGCGGGAGGGCGATACGAGCAGTACTTC.

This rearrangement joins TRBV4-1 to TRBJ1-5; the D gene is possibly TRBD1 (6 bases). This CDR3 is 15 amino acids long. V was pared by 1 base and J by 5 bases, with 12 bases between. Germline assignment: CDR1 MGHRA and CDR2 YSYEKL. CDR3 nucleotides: TGCGCCAGCAGCCAAGGCCGGGACACCTATCAGCCCCAGCATTTT. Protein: CASSQGRDTYQPQHF.

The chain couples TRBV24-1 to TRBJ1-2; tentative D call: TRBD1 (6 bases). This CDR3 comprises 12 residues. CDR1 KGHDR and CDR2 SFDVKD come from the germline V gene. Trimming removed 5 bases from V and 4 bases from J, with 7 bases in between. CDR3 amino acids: CATSAGAYGYTF. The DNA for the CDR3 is TGTGCCACCAGTGCAGGGGCCTATGGCTACACCTTC.

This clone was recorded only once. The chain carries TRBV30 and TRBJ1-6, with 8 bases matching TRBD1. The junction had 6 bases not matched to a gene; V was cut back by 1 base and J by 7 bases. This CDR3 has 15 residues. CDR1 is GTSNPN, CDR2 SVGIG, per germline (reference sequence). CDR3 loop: CAWSDGQGLNSPLHF. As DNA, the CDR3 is TGTGCCTGGAGTGATGGACAGGGTCTAAATTCACCCCTCCACTTT. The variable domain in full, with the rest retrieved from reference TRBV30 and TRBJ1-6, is SQTIHQWPATLVQPVGSPLSLECTVEGTSNPNLYWYRQAAGRGLQLLFYSVGIGQISSEVPQNLSASRPQDRQFILSSKKLLLSDSGFYLCAWSDGQGLNSPLHFGNGTRLTVT.

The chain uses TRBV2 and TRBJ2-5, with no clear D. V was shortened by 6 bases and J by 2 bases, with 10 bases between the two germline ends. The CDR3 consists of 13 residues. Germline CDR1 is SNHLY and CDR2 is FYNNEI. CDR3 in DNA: TGTGCCAGCAGCCCCAGAATACAAGAGACCCAGTACTTC. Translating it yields CASSPRIQETQYF. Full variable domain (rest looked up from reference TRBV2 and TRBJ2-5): EPEVTQTPSHQVTQMGQEVILRCVPISNHLYFYWYRQILGQKVEFLVSFYNNEISEKSEIFDDQFSVERPDGSNFTLKIRSTKLEDSAMYFCASSPRIQETQYFGPGTRLLVL.

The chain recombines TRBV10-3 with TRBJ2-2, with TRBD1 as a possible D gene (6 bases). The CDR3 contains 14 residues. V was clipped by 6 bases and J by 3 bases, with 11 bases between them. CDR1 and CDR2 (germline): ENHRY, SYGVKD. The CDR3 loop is CAIRGQPDTGELFF. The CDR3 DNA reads TGTGCCATCAGGGGACAACCCGACACCGGGGAGCTGTTTTTT.

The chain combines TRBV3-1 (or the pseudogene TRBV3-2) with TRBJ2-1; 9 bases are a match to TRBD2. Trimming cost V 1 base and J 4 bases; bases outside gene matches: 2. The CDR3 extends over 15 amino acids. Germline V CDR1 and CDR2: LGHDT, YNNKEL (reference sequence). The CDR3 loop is CASSQGSGSYNEQFF. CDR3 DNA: TGTGCCAGCAGCCAAGGTAGCGGGAGTTACAATGAGCAGTTCTTC.

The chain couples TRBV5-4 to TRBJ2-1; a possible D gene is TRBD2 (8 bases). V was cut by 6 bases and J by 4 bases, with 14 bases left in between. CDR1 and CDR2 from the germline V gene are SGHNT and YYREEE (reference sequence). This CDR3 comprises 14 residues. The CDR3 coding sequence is TGTGCCAGCAAGGGGGCTAGCGGGTACAATGAGCAGTTCTTC. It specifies CASKGASGYNEQFF.

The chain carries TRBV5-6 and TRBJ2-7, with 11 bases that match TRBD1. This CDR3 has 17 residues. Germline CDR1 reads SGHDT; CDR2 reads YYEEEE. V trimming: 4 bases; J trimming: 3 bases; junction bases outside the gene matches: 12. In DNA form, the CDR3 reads TGTGCCAGCAGCCTCCGCCCCGGGACAGGGGGTTACTACGAGCAGTACTTC. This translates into CASSLRPGTGGYYEQYF. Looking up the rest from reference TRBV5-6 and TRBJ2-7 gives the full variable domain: DAGVTQSPTHLIKTRGQQVTLRCSPKSGHDTVSWYQQALGQGPQFIFQYYEEEERQRGNFPDRFSGHQFPNYSSELNVNALLLGDSALYLCASSLRPGTGGYYEQYFGPGTRLTVT.

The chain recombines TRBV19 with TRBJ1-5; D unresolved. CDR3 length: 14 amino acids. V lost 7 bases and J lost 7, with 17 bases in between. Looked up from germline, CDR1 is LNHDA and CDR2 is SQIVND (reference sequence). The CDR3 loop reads CASTPGQARQPQHF. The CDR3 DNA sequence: TGTGCCAGTACCCCTGGCCAGGCCAGACAGCCCCAGCATTTT.

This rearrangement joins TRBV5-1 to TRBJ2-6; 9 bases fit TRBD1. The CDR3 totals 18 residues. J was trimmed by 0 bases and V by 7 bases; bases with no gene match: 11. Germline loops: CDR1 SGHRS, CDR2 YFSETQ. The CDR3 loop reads CASGFRDRVSSGANVLTF. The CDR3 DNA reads TGCGCCAGCGGGTTCCGGGACAGGGTTAGCTCTGGGGCCAACGTCCTGACTTTC.

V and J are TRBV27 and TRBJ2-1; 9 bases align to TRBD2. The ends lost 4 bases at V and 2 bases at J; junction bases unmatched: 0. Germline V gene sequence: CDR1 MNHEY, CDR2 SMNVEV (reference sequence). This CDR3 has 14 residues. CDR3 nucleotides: TGTGCCAGCAGTTCTAGCGGGGCCTACAATGAGCAGTTCTTC. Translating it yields CASSSSGAYNEQFF.

CDR3 sequence reads: CASSVIGGFTDTQYF. The DNA of the CDR3 is TGTGCCAGCAGCGTAATCGGGGGATTCACAGATACGCAGTATTTT. The chain recombines TRBV9 with TRBJ2-3; maybe TRBD2 (6 bases). Germline V gene lookup returns CDR1 SGDLS and CDR2 YYNGEE. CDR3 length equals 15 residues. The V gene lost 1 base and the J gene lost 2 bases, with 11 bases spanning the gap.

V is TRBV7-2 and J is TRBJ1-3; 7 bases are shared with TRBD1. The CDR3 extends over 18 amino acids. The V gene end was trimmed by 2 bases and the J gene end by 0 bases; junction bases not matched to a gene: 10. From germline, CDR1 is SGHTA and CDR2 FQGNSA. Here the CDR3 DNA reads TGTGCCAGCAGCTTATTTCTGGGACAGCCAAACTCTGGAAACACCATATATTTT. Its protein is CASSLFLGQPNSGNTIYF.